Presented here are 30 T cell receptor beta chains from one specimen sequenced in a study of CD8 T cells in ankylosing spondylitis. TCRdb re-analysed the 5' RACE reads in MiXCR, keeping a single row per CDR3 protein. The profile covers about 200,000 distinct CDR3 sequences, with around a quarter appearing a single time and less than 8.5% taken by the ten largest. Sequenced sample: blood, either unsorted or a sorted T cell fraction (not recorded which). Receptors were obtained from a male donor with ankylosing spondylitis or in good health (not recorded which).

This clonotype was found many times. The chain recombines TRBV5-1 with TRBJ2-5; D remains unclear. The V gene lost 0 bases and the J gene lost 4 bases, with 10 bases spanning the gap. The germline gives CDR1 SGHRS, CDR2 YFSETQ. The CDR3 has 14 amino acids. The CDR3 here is CASSLGRVPETQYF. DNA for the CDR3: TGCGCCAGCAGCTTGGGTCGGGTCCCAGAGACCCAGTACTTC.

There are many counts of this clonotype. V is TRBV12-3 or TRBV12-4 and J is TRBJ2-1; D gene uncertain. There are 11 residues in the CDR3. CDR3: CASSSYNEQFF. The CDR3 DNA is TGTGCGTCCAGCTCCTACAATGAGCAGTTCTTC.

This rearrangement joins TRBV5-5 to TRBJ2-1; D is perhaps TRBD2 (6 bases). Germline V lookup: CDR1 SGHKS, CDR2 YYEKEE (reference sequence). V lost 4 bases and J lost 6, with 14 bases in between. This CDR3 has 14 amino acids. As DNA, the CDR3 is TGTGCCAGCAGCCAGGGACTTGGAGGCAATGAGCAGTTCTTC. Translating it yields CASSQGLGGNEQFF.

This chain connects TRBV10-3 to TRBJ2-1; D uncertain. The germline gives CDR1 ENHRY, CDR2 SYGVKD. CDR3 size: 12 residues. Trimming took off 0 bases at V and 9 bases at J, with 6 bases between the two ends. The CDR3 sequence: CAISESRVEQFF. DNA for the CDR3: TGTGCCATCAGTGAGTCAAGGGTTGAGCAGTTCTTC.

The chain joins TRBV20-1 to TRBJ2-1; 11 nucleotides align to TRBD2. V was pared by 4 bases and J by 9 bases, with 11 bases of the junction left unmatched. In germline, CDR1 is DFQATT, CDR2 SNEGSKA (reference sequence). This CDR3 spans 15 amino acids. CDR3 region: CSANIRLAGTGEQFF. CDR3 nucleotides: TGCAGTGCTAACATAAGACTAGCGGGAACTGGTGAGCAGTTCTTC.

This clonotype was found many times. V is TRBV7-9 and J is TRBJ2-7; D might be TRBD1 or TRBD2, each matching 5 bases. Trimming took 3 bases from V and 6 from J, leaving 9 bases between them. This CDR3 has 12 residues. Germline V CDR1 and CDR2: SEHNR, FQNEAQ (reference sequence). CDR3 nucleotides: TGTGCCAGCAGCTTGACAGAGGGCGAGCAGTACTTC. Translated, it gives CASSLTEGEQYF.

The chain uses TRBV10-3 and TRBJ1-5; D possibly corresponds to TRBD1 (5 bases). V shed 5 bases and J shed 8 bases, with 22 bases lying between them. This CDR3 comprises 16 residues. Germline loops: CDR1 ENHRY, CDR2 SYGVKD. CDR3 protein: CAISNQGPELGEPQHF. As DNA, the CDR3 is TGTGCCATCAGTAACCAGGGACCTGAACTAGGTGAGCCCCAGCATTTT.

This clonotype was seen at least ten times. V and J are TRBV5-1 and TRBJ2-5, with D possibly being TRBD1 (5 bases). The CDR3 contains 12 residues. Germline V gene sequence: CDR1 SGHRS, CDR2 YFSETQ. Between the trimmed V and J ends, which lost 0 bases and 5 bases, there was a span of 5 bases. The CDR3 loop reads CASSLEGETQYF. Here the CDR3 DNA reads TGCGCCAGCAGCTTGGAGGGGGAGACCCAGTACTTC. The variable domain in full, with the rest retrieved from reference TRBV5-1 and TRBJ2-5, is KAGVTQTPRYLIKTRGQQVTLSCSPISGHRSVSWYQQTPGQGLQFLFEYFSETQRNKGNFPGRFSGRQFSNSRSEMNVSTLELGDSALYLCASSLEGETQYFGPGTRLLVL.

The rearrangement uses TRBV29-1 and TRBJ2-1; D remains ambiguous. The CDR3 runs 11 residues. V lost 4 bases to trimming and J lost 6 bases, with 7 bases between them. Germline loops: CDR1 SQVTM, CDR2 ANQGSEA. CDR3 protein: CSVAFTNEQFF. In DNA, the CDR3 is TGCAGCGTTGCCTTCACCAATGAGCAGTTCTTC.

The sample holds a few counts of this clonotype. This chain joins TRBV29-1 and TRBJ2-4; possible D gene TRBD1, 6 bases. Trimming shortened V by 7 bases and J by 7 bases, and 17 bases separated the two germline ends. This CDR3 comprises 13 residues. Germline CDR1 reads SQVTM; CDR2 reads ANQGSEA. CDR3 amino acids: CSDPGHRFNIQYF. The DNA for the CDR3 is TGCAGCGATCCGGGACACCGTTTCAACATTCAGTACTTC.

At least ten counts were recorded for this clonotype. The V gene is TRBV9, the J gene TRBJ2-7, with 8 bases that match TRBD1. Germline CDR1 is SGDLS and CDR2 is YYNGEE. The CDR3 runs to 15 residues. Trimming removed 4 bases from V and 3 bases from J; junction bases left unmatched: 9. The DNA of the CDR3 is TGTGCCAGCAGCCCGTCTCCAGGGGGCCACTACGAGCAGTACTTC. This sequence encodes CASSPSPGGHYEQYF.

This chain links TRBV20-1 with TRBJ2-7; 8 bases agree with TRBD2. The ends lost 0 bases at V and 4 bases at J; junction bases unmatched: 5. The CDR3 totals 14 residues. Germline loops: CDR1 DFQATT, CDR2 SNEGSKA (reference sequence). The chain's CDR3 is CSARDTSGSYEQYF. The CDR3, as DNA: TGCAGTGCTAGAGATACTAGCGGATCGTACGAGCAGTACTTC.

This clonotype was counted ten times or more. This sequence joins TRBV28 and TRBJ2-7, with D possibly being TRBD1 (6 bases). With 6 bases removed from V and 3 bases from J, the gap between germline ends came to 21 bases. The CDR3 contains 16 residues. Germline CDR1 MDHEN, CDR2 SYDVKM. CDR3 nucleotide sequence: TGTGCCAGCAGAAACCCTTTCTCGGACAGCCTCTACGAGCAGTACTTC. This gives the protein CASRNPFSDSLYEQYF. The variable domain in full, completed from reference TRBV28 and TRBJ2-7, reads DVKVTQSSRYLVKRTGEKVFLECVQDMDHENMFWYRQDPGLGLRLIYFSYDVKMKEKGDIPEGYSVSREKKERFSLILESASTNQTSMYLCASRNPFSDSLYEQYFGPGTRLTVT.

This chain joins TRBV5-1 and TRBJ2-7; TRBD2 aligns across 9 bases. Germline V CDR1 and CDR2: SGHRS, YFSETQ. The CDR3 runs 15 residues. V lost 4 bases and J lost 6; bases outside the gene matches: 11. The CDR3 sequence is CASSTSSGAFGEQYF. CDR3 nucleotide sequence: TGCGCCAGCAGCACCTCTAGCGGGGCCTTTGGCGAGCAGTACTTC.

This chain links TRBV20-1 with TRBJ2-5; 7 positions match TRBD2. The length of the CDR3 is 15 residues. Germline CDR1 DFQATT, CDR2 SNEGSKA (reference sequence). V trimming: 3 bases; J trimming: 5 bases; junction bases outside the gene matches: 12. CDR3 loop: CSARPGRELTETQYF. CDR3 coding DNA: TGCAGTGCTAGGCCGGGGAGGGAGCTTACGGAGACCCAGTACTTC.

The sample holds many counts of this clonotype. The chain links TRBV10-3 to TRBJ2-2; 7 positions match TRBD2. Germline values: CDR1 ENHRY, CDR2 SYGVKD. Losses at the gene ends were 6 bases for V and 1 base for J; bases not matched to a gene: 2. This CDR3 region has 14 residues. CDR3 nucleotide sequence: TGTGCCATCAGGGCTAGCGGGAACACCGGGGAGCTGTTTTTT. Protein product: CAIRASGNTGELFF.

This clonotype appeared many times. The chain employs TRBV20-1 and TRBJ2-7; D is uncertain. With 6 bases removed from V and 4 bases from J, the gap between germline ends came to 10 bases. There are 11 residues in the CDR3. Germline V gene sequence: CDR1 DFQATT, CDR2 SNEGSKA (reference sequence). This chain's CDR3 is CSASTEYEQYF. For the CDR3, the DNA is TGCAGTGCCAGCACTGAATACGAGCAGTACTTC.

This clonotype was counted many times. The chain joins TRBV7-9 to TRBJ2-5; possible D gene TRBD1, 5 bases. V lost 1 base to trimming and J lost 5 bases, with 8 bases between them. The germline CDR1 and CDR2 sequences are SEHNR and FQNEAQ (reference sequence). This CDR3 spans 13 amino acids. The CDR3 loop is CASSLGGFETQYF. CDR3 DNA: TGTGCCAGCAGCTTAGGGGGCTTTGAGACCCAGTACTTC.

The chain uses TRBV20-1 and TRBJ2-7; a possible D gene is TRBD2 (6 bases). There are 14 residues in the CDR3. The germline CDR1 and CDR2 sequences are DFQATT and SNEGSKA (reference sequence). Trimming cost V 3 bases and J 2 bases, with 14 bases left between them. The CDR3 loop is CSARGRELAYEQYF. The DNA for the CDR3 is TGCAGTGCTAGGGGGCGGGAACTCGCCTACGAGCAGTACTTC.

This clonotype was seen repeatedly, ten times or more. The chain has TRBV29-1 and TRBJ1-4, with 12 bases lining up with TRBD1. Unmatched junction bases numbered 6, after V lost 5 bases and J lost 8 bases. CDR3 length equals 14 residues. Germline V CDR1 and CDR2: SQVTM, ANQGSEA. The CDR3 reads CSVRGQGAGEKLFF. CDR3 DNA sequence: TGCAGCGTTCGGGGACAGGGGGCCGGGGAAAAACTGTTTTTT.

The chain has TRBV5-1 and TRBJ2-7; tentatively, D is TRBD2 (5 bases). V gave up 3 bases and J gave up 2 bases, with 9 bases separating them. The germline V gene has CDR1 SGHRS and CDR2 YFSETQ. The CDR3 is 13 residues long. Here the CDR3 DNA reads TGCGCCAGCAGCTCGGGGAGCACCTACGAGCAGTACTTC. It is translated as CASSSGSTYEQYF.

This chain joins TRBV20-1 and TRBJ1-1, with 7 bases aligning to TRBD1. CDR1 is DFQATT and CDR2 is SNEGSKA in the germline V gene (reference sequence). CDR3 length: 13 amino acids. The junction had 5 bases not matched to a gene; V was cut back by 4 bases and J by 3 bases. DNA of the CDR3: TGCAGTGCTACAGACAGGGCTTACACTGAAGCTTTCTTT. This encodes CSATDRAYTEAFF.

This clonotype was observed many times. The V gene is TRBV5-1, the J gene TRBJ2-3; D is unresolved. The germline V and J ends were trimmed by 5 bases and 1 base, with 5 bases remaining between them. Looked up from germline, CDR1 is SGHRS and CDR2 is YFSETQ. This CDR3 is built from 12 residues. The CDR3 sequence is CASRSGTDTQYF. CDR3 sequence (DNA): TGCGCCAGCAGGAGCGGCACAGATACGCAGTATTTT. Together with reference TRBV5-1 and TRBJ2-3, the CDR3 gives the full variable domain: KAGVTQTPRYLIKTRGQQVTLSCSPISGHRSVSWYQQTPGQGLQFLFEYFSETQRNKGNFPGRFSGRQFSNSRSEMNVSTLELGDSALYLCASRSGTDTQYFGPGTRLTVL.

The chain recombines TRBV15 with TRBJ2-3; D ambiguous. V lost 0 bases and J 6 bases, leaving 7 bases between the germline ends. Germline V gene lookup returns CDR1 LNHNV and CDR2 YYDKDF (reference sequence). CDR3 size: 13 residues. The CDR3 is CATSRDSRDTQYF. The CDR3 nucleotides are TGTGCCACCAGCAGAGATTCGCGGGATACGCAGTATTTT. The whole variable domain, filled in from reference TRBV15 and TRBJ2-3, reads DAMVIQNPRYQVTQFGKPVTLSCSQTLNHNVMYWYQQKSSQAPKLLFHYYDKDFNNEADTPDNFQSRRPNTSFCFLDIRSPGLGDTAMYLCATSRDSRDTQYFGPGTRLTVL.

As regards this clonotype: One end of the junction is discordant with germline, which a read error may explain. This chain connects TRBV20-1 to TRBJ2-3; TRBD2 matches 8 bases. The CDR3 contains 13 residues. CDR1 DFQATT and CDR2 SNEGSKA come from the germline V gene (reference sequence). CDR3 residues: CSTSGAATDTQYF. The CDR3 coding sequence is TGCAGTACTAGCGGAGCAGCCACAGATACGCAGTATTTT.

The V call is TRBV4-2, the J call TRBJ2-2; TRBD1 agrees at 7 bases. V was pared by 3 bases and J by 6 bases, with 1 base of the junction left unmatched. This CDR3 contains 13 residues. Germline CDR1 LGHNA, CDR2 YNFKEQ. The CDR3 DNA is TGTGCCAGCAGCCATACAGGGGCCGGGGAGCTGTTTTTT. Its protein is CASSHTGAGELFF.

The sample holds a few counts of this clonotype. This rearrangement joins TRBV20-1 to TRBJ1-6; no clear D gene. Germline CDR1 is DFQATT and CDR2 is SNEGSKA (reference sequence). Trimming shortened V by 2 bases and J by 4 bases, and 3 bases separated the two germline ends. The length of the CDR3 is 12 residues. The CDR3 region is CSARRYNSPLHF. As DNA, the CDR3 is TGCAGTGCTAGACGGTATAATTCACCCCTCCACTTT.

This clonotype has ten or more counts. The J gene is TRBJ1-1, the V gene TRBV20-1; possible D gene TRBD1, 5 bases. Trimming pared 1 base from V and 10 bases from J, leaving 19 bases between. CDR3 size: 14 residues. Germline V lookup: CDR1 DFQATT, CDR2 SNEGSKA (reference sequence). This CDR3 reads CSARVQGRGFVAFF. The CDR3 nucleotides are TGCAGTGCTAGAGTCCAAGGAAGGGGTTTTGTAGCTTTCTTT.

CDR3 loop: CASRLRTGGVTEAFF. The CDR3 DNA is TGTGCCAGCAGACTCCGGACAGGGGGCGTCACTGAAGCTTTCTTT. This chain joins TRBV28 and TRBJ1-1; the match to TRBD1 covers 11 bases. Germline trimming cut 6 bases from V and 4 bases from J; bases unmatched to any gene: 7. The CDR3 runs to 15 residues. Germline CDR1 and CDR2: MDHEN and SYDVKM.

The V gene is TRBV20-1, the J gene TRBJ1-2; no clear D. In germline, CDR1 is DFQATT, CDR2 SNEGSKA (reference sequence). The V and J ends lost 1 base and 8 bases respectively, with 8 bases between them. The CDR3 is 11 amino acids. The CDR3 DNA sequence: TGCAGTGCTAGAGTCGAGGCCGGCTACACCTTC. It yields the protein CSARVEAGYTF.